The rows below give T cell receptor beta chains drawn from one sample of a study of control samples from healthy donors and cancer patients. Produced via immunoSEQ multiplex PCR; TCRdb's table is partial and in-frame only. This table has 100,000 to 150,000 clones, 80% to 95% appearing once. The material sequenced was blood. The receptors stem from a man aged 40-50 years in good health. Both conserved end residues are part of each CDR3. A D gene is named only where the DNA matches it firmly. Expanded clones are given a class, and other clones once, few, many or no size at all.

CDR3aa: CASSLQISSYNEQFF
CDR3nt: TGTGCCAGCAGCCTCCAGATTAGCTCCTACAATGAGCAGTTCTTC
d_gene: NA
abundance: NA
v_gene: TRBV6-5
j_gene: TRBJ2-1

CDR3aa: CASTRMSGGPSGANVLTF
CDR3nt: TGTGCCAGCACCCGGATGAGCGGGGGGCCCTCTGGGGCCAACGTCCTGACTTTC
d_gene: TRBD2
abundance: NA
v_gene: TRBV2
j_gene: TRBJ2-6

CDR3aa: CASRLDRTEQYF
CDR3nt: TGTGCCAGCAGGTTGGACAGGACCGAGCAGTACTTC
d_gene: TRBD1
abundance: NA
v_gene: TRBV12-3/TRBV12-4
j_gene: TRBJ2-7

CDR3aa: CSVARGRDEQYF
CDR3nt: TGCAGCGTCGCCCGGGGTAGGGACGAGCAGTACTTC
d_gene: NA
abundance: NA
v_gene: TRBV29-1
j_gene: TRBJ2-7

CDR3aa: CASSFSSATNEKLFF
CDR3nt: TGCGCCAGCAGCTTCTCATCCGCAACTAATGAAAAACTGTTTTTT
d_gene: NA
abundance: NA
v_gene: TRBV5-1
j_gene: TRBJ1-4

CDR3aa: CASSWSYEQYF
CDR3nt: TGTGCCAGCAGCTGGTCCTACGAGCAGTACTTC
d_gene: NA
abundance: few
v_gene: TRBV11-2
j_gene: TRBJ2-7

CDR3aa: CASSHNGVSPRFNTEAFF
CDR3nt: TGTGCCAGCAGCCACAACGGGGTATCCCCAAGGTTCAACACTGAAGCTTTCTTT
d_gene: NA
abundance: once
v_gene: TRBV5-4
j_gene: TRBJ1-1

CDR3aa: CASSGGQSLNTEAFF
CDR3nt: TGTGCCAGCAGCGGGGGACAGAGTTTGAACACTGAAGCTTTCTTT
d_gene: TRBD1
abundance: NA
v_gene: TRBV9
j_gene: TRBJ1-1

CDR3aa: CASSWDRIYEQYF
CDR3nt: TGTGCCAGCAGTTGGGACAGGATCTACGAGCAGTACTTC
d_gene: TRBD1
abundance: NA
v_gene: TRBV6-5
j_gene: TRBJ2-7

CDR3aa: CASSLLMAAEAFF
CDR3nt: TGTGCCAGCAGCTTACTTATGGCAGCTGAAGCTTTCTTT
d_gene: NA
abundance: NA
v_gene: TRBV7-2
j_gene: TRBJ1-1

CDR3aa: CASSYSGNHHETQYF
CDR3nt: TGTGCCAGCAGTTACTCGGGGAACCACCACGAGACCCAGTACTTC
d_gene: NA
abundance: NA
v_gene: TRBV6-5
j_gene: TRBJ2-5

CDR3aa: CSASRSSYEQYF
CDR3nt: TGCAGTGCTAGTAGGTCCTCCTACGAGCAGTACTTC
d_gene: NA
abundance: NA
v_gene: TRBV20-1
j_gene: TRBJ2-7

CDR3aa: CASSPGQGVFSTDTQYF
CDR3nt: TGTGCCAGCTCACCAGGACAGGGGGTCTTCAGCACAGATACGCAGTATTTT
d_gene: TRBD1
abundance: once
v_gene: TRBV18
j_gene: TRBJ2-3

CDR3aa: CASSLDSSYEQYF
CDR3nt: TGTGCCAGCAGCCTCGACAGCTCCTACGAGCAGTACTTC
d_gene: NA
abundance: once
v_gene: TRBV14
j_gene: TRBJ2-7

CDR3aa: CSVVLAGGRSDTQYF
CDR3nt: TGCAGCGTAGTCCTCGCGGGGGGTAGGTCAGATACGCAGTATTTT
d_gene: TRBD2
abundance: NA
v_gene: TRBV29-1
j_gene: TRBJ2-3

CDR3aa: CASSMGGARGTEAFF
CDR3nt: TGTGCCAGTAGTATGGGTGGAGCGAGGGGCACTGAAGCTTTCTTT
d_gene: NA
abundance: NA
v_gene: TRBV19
j_gene: TRBJ1-1

CDR3aa: CASSTTAGNTEAFF
CDR3nt: TGCGCCAGCAGCACGACTGCGGGGAACACTGAAGCTTTCTTT
d_gene: NA
abundance: NA
v_gene: TRBV5-1
j_gene: TRBJ1-1

CDR3aa: CASSFSGAVTNEKLFF
CDR3nt: TGTGCCAGCAGCTTCTCCGGGGCCGTTACTAATGAAAAACTGTTTTTT
d_gene: NA
abundance: NA
v_gene: TRBV5-6
j_gene: TRBJ1-4

CDR3aa: CASSLAVTYGYTF
CDR3nt: TGTGCCAGCAGCTTAGCAGTGACCTATGGCTACACCTTC
d_gene: NA
abundance: NA
v_gene: TRBV7-9
j_gene: TRBJ1-2

CDR3aa: CASSLATSGGVETQYF
CDR3nt: TGCGCCAGCAGCTTGGCGACTAGCGGGGGTGTTGAGACCCAGTACTTC
d_gene: TRBD2
abundance: NA
v_gene: TRBV5-1
j_gene: TRBJ2-5

CDR3aa: CASSFVGARRTEAFF
CDR3nt: TGTGCCAGCAGCTTCGTGGGGGCGCGACGTACTGAAGCTTTCTTT
d_gene: NA
abundance: NA
v_gene: TRBV7-2
j_gene: TRBJ1-1

CDR3aa: CASQSVDYGYTF
CDR3nt: TGTGCCAGCCAGTCGGTCGACTATGGCTACACCTTC
d_gene: NA
abundance: NA
v_gene: TRBV2
j_gene: TRBJ1-2

CDR3aa: CASSLDLVRGEQYF
CDR3nt: TGTGCCAGCAGCTTGGATCTCGTACGGGGGGAGCAGTACTTC
d_gene: NA
abundance: NA
v_gene: TRBV5-4
j_gene: TRBJ2-7

CDR3aa: CASSFPQGEKLFF
CDR3nt: TGTGCCAGCAGCTTTCCCCAGGGTGAAAAACTGTTTTTT
d_gene: NA
abundance: NA
v_gene: TRBV5-4
j_gene: TRBJ1-4

CDR3aa: CASSPPTGPNTEAFF
CDR3nt: TGTGCCAGCAGCCCTCCGACAGGGCCGAACACTGAAGCTTTCTTT
d_gene: TRBD1
abundance: many
v_gene: TRBV5-4
j_gene: TRBJ1-1

CDR3aa: CASSVWATLEPQHF
CDR3nt: TGTGCCAGCAGCGTTTGGGCTACTCTTGAGCCCCAGCATTTT
d_gene: NA
abundance: NA
v_gene: TRBV9
j_gene: TRBJ1-5

CDR3aa: CAWSSLGTGIRNQPQHF
CDR3nt: TGTGCCTGGAGTTCGCTCGGGACAGGGATACGCAATCAGCCCCAGCATTTT
d_gene: TRBD1
abundance: NA
v_gene: TRBV30
j_gene: TRBJ1-5

CDR3aa: CASSRGGETQYF
CDR3nt: TGTGCCAGCAGCCGGGGGGGAGAGACCCAGTACTTC
d_gene: TRBD2
abundance: NA
v_gene: TRBV7-6
j_gene: TRBJ2-5

CDR3aa: CASSPDLASTEAFF
CDR3nt: TGTGCCAGCAGCCCCGACCTCGCATCCACTGAAGCTTTCTTT
d_gene: NA
abundance: NA
v_gene: TRBV6-5
j_gene: TRBJ1-1

CDR3aa: CASSEARVTGELFF
CDR3nt: TGTGCCAGCAGTGAAGCGAGGGTAACCGGGGAGCTGTTTTTT
d_gene: NA
abundance: once
v_gene: TRBV2
j_gene: TRBJ2-2

CDR3aa: CASSWRRQGPGETQYF
CDR3nt: TGTGCCAGCAGTTGGAGGAGACAGGGCCCCGGGGAGACCCAGTACTTC
d_gene: TRBD1
abundance: NA
v_gene: TRBV6-6
j_gene: TRBJ2-5

CDR3aa: CAASIDGGETQYF
CDR3nt: TGTGCCGCCAGCATCGACGGAGGGGAGACCCAGTACTTC
d_gene: NA
abundance: once
v_gene: TRBV6-5
j_gene: TRBJ2-5

CDR3aa: CASSLAGTLNSPLHF
CDR3nt: TGCGCCAGCAGCTTGGCTGGGACACTTAATTCACCCCTCCACTTT
d_gene: NA
abundance: NA
v_gene: TRBV5-1
j_gene: TRBJ1-6

CDR3aa: CASSLSWGAANTEAFF
CDR3nt: TGTGCCAGCAGTTTAAGTTGGGGGGCGGCGAACACTGAAGCTTTCTTT
d_gene: NA
abundance: NA
v_gene: TRBV27
j_gene: TRBJ1-1

CDR3aa: CASSQGPSTEAFF
CDR3nt: TGTGCCAGCAGCCAAGGGCCGAGCACTGAAGCTTTCTTT
d_gene: NA
abundance: medium-sized
v_gene: TRBV3-1/TRBV3-2
j_gene: TRBJ1-1

CDR3aa: CASSLALIGLDEQFF
CDR3nt: TGCGCCAGCAGCTTGGCCTTGATTGGTCTGGATGAGCAGTTCTTC
d_gene: NA
abundance: NA
v_gene: TRBV5-1
j_gene: TRBJ2-1

CDR3aa: CASSPDRRANYGYTF
CDR3nt: TGTGCCAGCTCACCCGACAGAAGAGCTAACTATGGCTACACCTTC
d_gene: NA
abundance: NA
v_gene: TRBV18
j_gene: TRBJ1-2

CDR3aa: CASSLRESYEQYF
CDR3nt: TGTGCCAGCAGCCTCAGGGAATCCTACGAGCAGTACTTC
d_gene: NA
abundance: NA
v_gene: TRBV5-6
j_gene: TRBJ2-7

CDR3aa: CASTVGTYGANVLTF
CDR3nt: TGTGCCAGCACCGTTGGGACCTACGGGGCCAACGTCCTGACTTTC
d_gene: NA
abundance: NA
v_gene: TRBV5-6
j_gene: TRBJ2-6

CDR3aa: CASSRQTSGTGFYEQYF
CDR3nt: TGCGCCAGCAGCCGACAAACCTCCGGGACAGGGTTCTACGAGCAGTACTTC
d_gene: TRBD1
abundance: NA
v_gene: TRBV4-1
j_gene: TRBJ2-7

CDR3aa: CAITPGTGGYEQYF
CDR3nt: TGTGCCATCACGCCCGGGACGGGTGGCTACGAGCAGTACTTC
d_gene: NA
abundance: NA
v_gene: TRBV10-3
j_gene: TRBJ2-7

CDR3aa: CASSFWGRVGSTEAFF
CDR3nt: TGCGCCAGCAGCTTTTGGGGCAGGGTGGGGAGCACTGAAGCTTTCTTT
d_gene: NA
abundance: NA
v_gene: TRBV5-1
j_gene: TRBJ1-1

CDR3aa: CASSDSVDTGELFF
CDR3nt: TGTGCCAGCAGTGACTCAGTGGACACCGGGGAGCTGTTTTTT
d_gene: NA
abundance: NA
v_gene: TRBV6-4
j_gene: TRBJ2-2

CDR3aa: CASSLGLDSPLHF
CDR3nt: TGTGCCAGCAGTTTGGGGCTAGATTCACCCCTCCACTTT
d_gene: NA
abundance: NA
v_gene: TRBV28
j_gene: TRBJ1-6

CDR3aa: CASSYPIQGILQPQHF
CDR3nt: TGTGCCAGCAGTTACCCGATTCAGGGTATACTTCAGCCCCAGCATTTT
d_gene: NA
abundance: few
v_gene: TRBV6-2/TRBV6-3
j_gene: TRBJ1-5

CDR3aa: CASSSLRGEMDTGELFF
CDR3nt: TGCGCCAGCAGCTCACTCAGGGGCGAGATGGACACCGGGGAGCTGTTTTTT
d_gene: NA
abundance: NA
v_gene: TRBV5-1
j_gene: TRBJ2-2

CDR3aa: CASTSGGAETQYF
CDR3nt: TGTGCCAGCACTAGCGGGGGGGCGGAGACCCAGTACTTC
d_gene: TRBD2
abundance: NA
v_gene: TRBV2
j_gene: TRBJ2-5

CDR3aa: CASALGGDLEQFF
CDR3nt: TGTGCTAGTGCCCTCGGGGGTGACCTGGAGCAGTTCTTC
d_gene: NA
abundance: NA
v_gene: TRBV12-5
j_gene: TRBJ2-1

CDR3aa: CASSYSFNSPLHF
CDR3nt: TGTGCCAGCAGTTATAGCTTCAATTCACCCCTCCACTTT
d_gene: NA
abundance: NA
v_gene: TRBV6-5
j_gene: TRBJ1-6

CDR3aa: CASSARDVLAGELFF
CDR3nt: TGTGCCAGCAGCGCCCGGGACGTTTTGGCCGGGGAGCTGTTTTTT
d_gene: NA
abundance: NA
v_gene: TRBV9
j_gene: TRBJ2-2

CDR3aa: CASSVGLGSAEKLFF
CDR3nt: TGTGCCAGCAGCGTAGGTTTAGGGTCAGCTGAAAAACTGTTTTTT
d_gene: NA
abundance: once
v_gene: TRBV9
j_gene: TRBJ1-4

CDR3aa: CASSLLSRGNSPLHF
CDR3nt: TGTGCCAGCAGTTTATTATCCAGGGGGAATTCACCCCTCCACTTT
d_gene: TRBD1
abundance: NA
v_gene: TRBV27
j_gene: TRBJ1-6

CDR3aa: CASSLSDREGTEAFF
CDR3nt: TGTGCCAGCAGCTTAAGTGACAGGGAGGGCACTGAAGCTTTCTTT
d_gene: TRBD1
abundance: NA
v_gene: TRBV7-3
j_gene: TRBJ1-1

CDR3aa: CATSRVGQLYEQYF
CDR3nt: TGTGCCACCAGCAGAGTCGGACAGCTCTACGAGCAGTACTTC
d_gene: NA
abundance: NA
v_gene: TRBV15
j_gene: TRBJ2-7